The sequence of this TCR beta chain was determined in a study of T-cell reconstitution after alpha-beta-depleted transplantation in children. Study conclusions and caveats: Several hundred expanded graft clones reportedly gave rise to the alpha-beta T cells present about two months after transplant. From newly produced T cells came most of the T-cell counts and diversity one year after transplant. The origin of high day-60 TCRbeta diversity in some patients lay in surviving recipient T cells and thymic progenitors.

Preparation of the TCRbeta library was carried out with unique molecular identifiers. TCRdb redid the calling of the PCR reads with MiXCR, one entry per CDR3 protein. The table shows some 70,000 distinct CDR3 sequences, with roughly 4.5% occurring only once. V lost 6 bases, J lost 6 bases, and 9 bases lay in between. The CDR3 has 11 residues. This clonotype was recorded at least ten times. Antigen unknown. The TCR sequence derives from a boy in the first two years of life who had a stem cell transplant for acute myeloid leukemia, so the T cells may come from the graft donor. Here the sequenced sample was PBMCs, mostly from graft donor cells, taken 180 days after TCRalphabeta/CD19-depleted stem cell transplant. The rearrangement uses TRBV12-3 or TRBV12-4 and TRBJ2-7; maybe TRBD1 (7 bases). The CDR3 loop is CASSQGGEQYV. The CDR3 DNA reads TGTGCCAGCAGCCAGGGGGGCGAGCAGTACGTC.